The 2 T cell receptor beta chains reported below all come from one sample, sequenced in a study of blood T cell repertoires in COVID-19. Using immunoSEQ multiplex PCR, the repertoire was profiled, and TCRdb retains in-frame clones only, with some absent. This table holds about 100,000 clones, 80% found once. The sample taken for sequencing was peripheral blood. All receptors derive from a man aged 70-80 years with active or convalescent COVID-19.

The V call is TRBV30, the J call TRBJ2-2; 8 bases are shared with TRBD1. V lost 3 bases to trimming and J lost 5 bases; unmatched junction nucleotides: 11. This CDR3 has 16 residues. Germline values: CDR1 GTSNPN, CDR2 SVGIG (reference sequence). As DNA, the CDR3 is TGTGCCTGGAGAGACTTACTCAGGGGGCGGACCGGGGAGCTGTTTTTT. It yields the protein CAWRDLLRGRTGELFF.

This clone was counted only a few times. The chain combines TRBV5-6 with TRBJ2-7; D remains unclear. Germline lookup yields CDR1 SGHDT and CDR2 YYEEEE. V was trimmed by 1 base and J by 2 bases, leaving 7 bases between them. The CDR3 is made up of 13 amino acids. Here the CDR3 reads CASSLTNTYEQYF. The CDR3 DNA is TGTGCCAGCAGCTTGACTAACACCTACGAGCAGTACTTC.